This is a list of T cell receptor beta chains from one sample in a study of T cell responses to AZD1222 COVID-19 vaccine. Sequencing was performed with immunoSEQ multiplex PCR; in TCRdb, only in-frame clones are kept and a portion is missing. Of 140,000 or so clones listed, about 88% are singletons. The material was peripheral blood, obtained on day 0 of AZD1222 vaccination. These receptor sequences come from an adult in good health. Each CDR3 is given with its conserved first and last residue. D genes are given only for firm matches. Clone size, where shown, is once, few, many, or a class for clones that have expanded.

CDR3 DNA: TGTGCCAGCAGCGACGTCGGGGCCCCCTACGAGCAGTACTTC
CDR3 protein: CASSDVGAPYEQYF
clone size: -
D gene: -
J gene: TRBJ2-7
V gene: TRBV5-4

CDR3 DNA: TGTGCCAGCAGTTCCCCCTCACAGGGGTCGGATGGCTACACCTTC
CDR3 protein: CASSSPSQGSDGYTF
clone size: -
D gene: TRBD1
J gene: TRBJ1-2
V gene: TRBV27

CDR3 DNA: TGTGCCAGCTCTCCGGGGAACTATGGCTACACCTTC
CDR3 protein: CASSPGNYGYTF
clone size: -
D gene: -
J gene: TRBJ1-2
V gene: TRBV18

CDR3 DNA: TGTGCCAGCAGTTTCTTATCAAATCAGCCCCAGCATTTT
CDR3 protein: CASSFLSNQPQHF
clone size: -
D gene: -
J gene: TRBJ1-5
V gene: TRBV28

CDR3 DNA: TGTGCCAGCAGTCGAATCAGGGACACCGGGGAGCTGTTTTTT
CDR3 protein: CASSRIRDTGELFF
clone size: -
D gene: -
J gene: TRBJ2-2
V gene: TRBV6-5

CDR3 DNA: TGCAGTGCTAGAGGCAGGAATGAGCAGTTCTTC
CDR3 protein: CSARGRNEQFF
clone size: -
D gene: -
J gene: TRBJ2-1
V gene: TRBV20-1

CDR3 DNA: TGTGCCAGCAGCCTCCCCCGACAGGGAGAAACTGAAGCTTTCTTT
CDR3 protein: CASSLPRQGETEAFF
clone size: -
D gene: TRBD1
J gene: TRBJ1-1
V gene: TRBV3-1/TRBV3-2

CDR3 DNA: TGCGCCAGCAGTCAATATCCGGGACAGGGAATTTACGAGCAGTACTTC
CDR3 protein: CASSQYPGQGIYEQYF
clone size: -
D gene: TRBD1
J gene: TRBJ2-7
V gene: TRBV23-1

CDR3 DNA: TGTGCCAGCAGCGAGGCAGGGGGCTCCCGTACGCAGTATTTT
CDR3 protein: CASSEAGGSRTQYF
clone size: -
D gene: TRBD1
J gene: TRBJ2-3
V gene: TRBV6-4

CDR3 DNA: TGTGCCAGCAGCTACGCGGGGAGGGGGGAGACCCAGTACTTC
CDR3 protein: CASSYAGRGETQYF
clone size: -
D gene: -
J gene: TRBJ2-5
V gene: TRBV7-2

CDR3 DNA: TGTGCCAGCTCACCGGTGGGACAGACAACTAATGAAAAACTGTTTTTT
CDR3 protein: CASSPVGQTTNEKLFF
clone size: -
D gene: TRBD1
J gene: TRBJ1-4
V gene: TRBV18

CDR3 DNA: TGTGCCAGCAGTGAAGCCAGAAGGGGAAGGCAGTTCTTC
CDR3 protein: CASSEARRGRQFF
clone size: once
D gene: -
J gene: TRBJ2-1
V gene: TRBV6-1

CDR3 DNA: TGTGCCAGCAGCTTAGATATGGCTTCCTACGAGCAGTACTTC
CDR3 protein: CASSLDMASYEQYF
clone size: -
D gene: -
J gene: TRBJ2-7
V gene: TRBV7-2

CDR3 DNA: TGTGCCAGTAGTAAGTACAGTTTCATCCGGTATTCTGGAGGCTACACCTTC
CDR3 protein: CASSKYSFIRYSGGYTF
clone size: -
D gene: -
J gene: TRBJ1-2
V gene: TRBV19

CDR3 DNA: TGCGCCAGCAGTTCTGGGACAGGGTTCTACAATGAGCAGTTCTTC
CDR3 protein: CASSSGTGFYNEQFF
clone size: -
D gene: TRBD1
J gene: TRBJ2-1
V gene: TRBV5-1

CDR3 DNA: TGTGCCAGCAGTCAGGGTACGAACACTGAAGCTTTCTTT
CDR3 protein: CASSQGTNTEAFF
clone size: -
D gene: -
J gene: TRBJ1-1
V gene: TRBV7-9

CDR3 DNA: TGCGCCAGCAGCTTGGGTACTATATCAGACCCTAACTATGGCTACACCTTC
CDR3 protein: CASSLGTISDPNYGYTF
clone size: -
D gene: -
J gene: TRBJ1-2
V gene: TRBV5-1

CDR3 DNA: TGTGCCTGGAGTCCCCCCCGTGGTAGATGGGAGACCCAGTACTTC
CDR3 protein: CAWSPPRGRWETQYF
clone size: -
D gene: -
J gene: TRBJ2-5
V gene: TRBV30

CDR3 DNA: TGTGCCAGCAGCAGCGGACAGACGATAAAAGAGACCCAGTACTTC
CDR3 protein: CASSSGQTIKETQYF
clone size: -
D gene: -
J gene: TRBJ2-5
V gene: TRBV9

CDR3 DNA: TGTGCCAGCAGTTCTGGACAGGGGTTAACCTACGAGCAGTACTTC
CDR3 protein: CASSSGQGLTYEQYF
clone size: -
D gene: TRBD1
J gene: TRBJ2-7
V gene: TRBV6-5

CDR3 DNA: TGCGCCAGCAGCTTTTCAGGGGGAGAAGCTTTCTTT
CDR3 protein: CASSFSGGEAFF
clone size: -
D gene: TRBD1
J gene: TRBJ1-1
V gene: TRBV5-1

CDR3 DNA: TGTGCCATTAAACCCCGGGGTCAGCCCCAGCATTTT
CDR3 protein: CAIKPRGQPQHF
clone size: -
D gene: -
J gene: TRBJ1-5
V gene: TRBV6-5

CDR3 DNA: TGTGCCAGTAGTTATACGCCGGGACAGGTCATTGGAGCTTTCTTT
CDR3 protein: CASSYTPGQVIGAFF
clone size: -
D gene: TRBD1
J gene: TRBJ1-1
V gene: TRBV19

CDR3 DNA: TGTGCCAGCAGCCAAGCCCCCCGGCATGGCTACACCTTC
CDR3 protein: CASSQAPRHGYTF
clone size: -
D gene: -
J gene: TRBJ1-2
V gene: TRBV14

CDR3 DNA: TGTGCCAGCAGCTCACCTCCGGACAGGCGGGGGGAAGCTTTCTTT
CDR3 protein: CASSSPPDRRGEAFF
clone size: -
D gene: TRBD1
J gene: TRBJ1-1
V gene: TRBV11-2

CDR3 DNA: TGCGCCAGCAGCTTGGTCCTGAAGGGGGCCGAGGGCGGGGAGCTGTTTTTT
CDR3 protein: CASSLVLKGAEGGELFF
clone size: once
D gene: TRBD1
J gene: TRBJ2-2
V gene: TRBV5-1

CDR3 DNA: TGCGCCAGCAGCCAAGTACACGGGGGCGGATTCCAACCGCTCCGCGAGCAGTACTTC
CDR3 protein: CASSQVHGGGFQPLREQYF
clone size: -
D gene: -
J gene: TRBJ2-7
V gene: TRBV4-1

CDR3 DNA: TGTGCCAGCAGCTTAGCGGCGGGGGCAAGCTACGAGCAGTACTTC
CDR3 protein: CASSLAAGASYEQYF
clone size: -
D gene: -
J gene: TRBJ2-7
V gene: TRBV7-2

CDR3 DNA: TGTGCCAGCAGCCTAGGCGGGACTAGCGGCAATGAGCAGTTCTTC
CDR3 protein: CASSLGGTSGNEQFF
clone size: -
D gene: TRBD2
J gene: TRBJ2-1
V gene: TRBV7-3

CDR3 DNA: TGTGCCAGCAGGCCGGGACAGGGCATTGCCGAGCAGTACTTC
CDR3 protein: CASRPGQGIAEQYF
clone size: -
D gene: TRBD1
J gene: TRBJ2-7
V gene: TRBV6-5

CDR3 DNA: TGTGCCAGTAGGGGGACTAGCGGGGGACATTCCTCCTACGAGCAGTACTTC
CDR3 protein: CASRGTSGGHSSYEQYF
clone size: -
D gene: TRBD2
J gene: TRBJ2-7
V gene: TRBV19

CDR3 DNA: TGTGCCAGCTCACCCCCGTTAGGGGGGTTTAGCAATCAGCCCCAGCATTTT
CDR3 protein: CASSPPLGGFSNQPQHF
clone size: -
D gene: -
J gene: TRBJ1-5
V gene: TRBV18

CDR3 DNA: TGTGCCAGCAGCAGCAGGGGAGCTGTTTCCTACGAGCAGTACTTC
CDR3 protein: CASSSRGAVSYEQYF
clone size: -
D gene: -
J gene: TRBJ2-7
V gene: TRBV28

CDR3 DNA: TGTGCCAGCAGCGTAGATAGCGGAGGCTCCTACGAGCAGTACTTC
CDR3 protein: CASSVDSGGSYEQYF
clone size: once
D gene: -
J gene: TRBJ2-7
V gene: TRBV9

CDR3 DNA: TGTGCCAGCAGCCCCTCGCCGTACAATGAGCAGTTCTTC
CDR3 protein: CASSPSPYNEQFF
clone size: -
D gene: -
J gene: TRBJ2-1
V gene: TRBV3-1/TRBV3-2

CDR3 DNA: TGTGCCAGCAGTCCCCTAGCACCGAGCTCCTACAATGAGCAGTTCTTC
CDR3 protein: CASSPLAPSSYNEQFF
clone size: -
D gene: -
J gene: TRBJ2-1
V gene: TRBV27

CDR3 DNA: TGCAGCGTTGCGGGGGCAGGGGAATCCTACGAGCAGTACTTC
CDR3 protein: CSVAGAGESYEQYF
clone size: -
D gene: -
J gene: TRBJ2-7
V gene: TRBV29-1

CDR3 DNA: TGTGCCACCAGTGTTCCTGGGCAGTCTAGCAATCAGCCCCAGCATTTT
CDR3 protein: CATSVPGQSSNQPQHF
clone size: -
D gene: -
J gene: TRBJ1-5
V gene: TRBV24-1

CDR3 DNA: TGTGCTAGTGGTTTCCAGGGAGGAACATGGGTTGAAGCTTTCTTT
CDR3 protein: CASGFQGGTWVEAFF
clone size: -
D gene: -
J gene: TRBJ1-1
V gene: TRBV12-5

CDR3 DNA: TGTGCCAGTAGTAGACCTCCGGGGGAGAACACCGGGGAGCTGTTTTTT
CDR3 protein: CASSRPPGENTGELFF
clone size: -
D gene: -
J gene: TRBJ2-2
V gene: TRBV19

CDR3 DNA: TGTGCCACCAGCAGAGATTCTGCACAGGGGACTAATGAAAAACTGTTTTTT
CDR3 protein: CATSRDSAQGTNEKLFF
clone size: -
D gene: TRBD1
J gene: TRBJ1-4
V gene: TRBV15

CDR3 DNA: TGCGCCAGCAGCTTTCGACAGCCTTCTGAAGCTTTCTTT
CDR3 protein: CASSFRQPSEAFF
clone size: -
D gene: -
J gene: TRBJ1-1
V gene: TRBV5-1

CDR3 DNA: TGTGCCAGCAGCCAAGAATTCAGACGGATGAACACTGAAGCTTTCTTT
CDR3 protein: CASSQEFRRMNTEAFF
clone size: -
D gene: -
J gene: TRBJ1-1
V gene: TRBV14

CDR3 DNA: TGTGCCAGCAGCCAAGATCGAGGCAGGGGAGGTGAGAACGAGCAGTACTTC
CDR3 protein: CASSQDRGRGGENEQYF
clone size: -
D gene: -
J gene: TRBJ2-7
V gene: TRBV3-1/TRBV3-2

CDR3 DNA: TGTGCCAGCAGCTTTACTAGCGGGGGATACAACACCGGGGAGCTGTTTTTT
CDR3 protein: CASSFTSGGYNTGELFF
clone size: -
D gene: TRBD2
J gene: TRBJ2-2
V gene: TRBV7-8

CDR3 DNA: TGTGCCAGCAGTTCCCCGTGGGGCGGGAATCGGACAGATACGCAGTATTTT
CDR3 protein: CASSSPWGGNRTDTQYF
clone size: -
D gene: -
J gene: TRBJ2-3
V gene: TRBV27